This T cell receptor (beta chain) was observed in a study of T cells in Graves' hyperthyroidism and ophthalmopathy. Study in general: Any treatment followed the collection of peripheral blood at initial diagnosis.

V was pared by 4 bases and J by 8 bases, with 18 bases between. The CDR3 spans 15 residues. Per the germline V gene, CDR1 is SGHRS and CDR2 is YFSETQ. The study included ophthalmopathy patients with Clinical Activity Score at least 3, NOSPECS grade at least 4 and duration under 3 months. Whole-study findings and limits: Ophthalmopathy got predicted by the model a median roughly 6.1 months before its onset.

Details on this clonotype: As yet, its antigen is unknown.

Researchers took RNA transcripts and amplified the TCR beta CDR3 regions from them. RT-PCR in the first round (using the HTBI primer set) targeted the TCR CDR3. A single record per CDR3 protein comes from TCRdb applying MiXCR to the multiplex PCR reads. The sample has a few hundred thousand distinct CDR3 sequences; around 16% are singletons. Sequences were obtained from blood. The genes are TRBV5-1 and TRBJ1-4; weak D call: TRBD1 (5 bases). The sequence was collected from a woman aged 40 to 50 with Graves' ophthalmopathy. Here the CDR3 DNA reads TGCGCCAGCAGCGCGACCGACAGAACGACCGAAAAACTGTTTTTT. Residues: CASSATDRTTEKLFF.